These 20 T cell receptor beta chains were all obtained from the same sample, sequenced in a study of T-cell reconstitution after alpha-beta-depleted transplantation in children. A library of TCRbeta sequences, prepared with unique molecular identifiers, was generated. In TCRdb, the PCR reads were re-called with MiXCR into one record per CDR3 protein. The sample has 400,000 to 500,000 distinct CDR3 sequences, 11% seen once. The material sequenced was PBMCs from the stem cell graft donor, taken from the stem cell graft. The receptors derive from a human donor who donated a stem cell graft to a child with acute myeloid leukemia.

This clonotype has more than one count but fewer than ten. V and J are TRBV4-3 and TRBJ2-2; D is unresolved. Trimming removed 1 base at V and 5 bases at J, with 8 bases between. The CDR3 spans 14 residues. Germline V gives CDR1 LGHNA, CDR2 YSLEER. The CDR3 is CASSQGDGTGELFF. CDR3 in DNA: TGCGCCAGCAGCCAAGGTGACGGGACCGGGGAGCTGTTTTTT.

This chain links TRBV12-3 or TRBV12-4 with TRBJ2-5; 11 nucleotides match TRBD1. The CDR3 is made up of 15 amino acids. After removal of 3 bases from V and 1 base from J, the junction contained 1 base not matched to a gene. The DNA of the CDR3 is TGTGCCAGCAGTTTTGGACAGGGGGCCCAAGAGACCCAGTACTTC. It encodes CASSFGQGAQETQYF.

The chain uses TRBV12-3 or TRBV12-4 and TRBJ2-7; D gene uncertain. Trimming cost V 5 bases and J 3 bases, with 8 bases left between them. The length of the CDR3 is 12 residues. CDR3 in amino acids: CASSRRRYEQYF. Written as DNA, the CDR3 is TGTGCCAGCAGTCGGCGACGCTACGAGCAGTACTTC.

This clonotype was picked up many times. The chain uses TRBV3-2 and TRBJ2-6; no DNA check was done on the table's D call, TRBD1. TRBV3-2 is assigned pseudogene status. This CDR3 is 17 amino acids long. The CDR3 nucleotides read TGTGCCAGCAGCCTCAGGACAGTAAACTCTGGGGCCAACGTCCTGACTTTC. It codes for CASSLRTVNSGANVLTF.

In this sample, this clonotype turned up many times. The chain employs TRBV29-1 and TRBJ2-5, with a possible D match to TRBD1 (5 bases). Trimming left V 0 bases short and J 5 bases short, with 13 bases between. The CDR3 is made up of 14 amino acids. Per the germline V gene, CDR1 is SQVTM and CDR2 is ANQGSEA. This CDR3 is CSVEEARGRETQYF. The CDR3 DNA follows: TGCAGCGTTGAAGAGGCAAGGGGCCGGGAGACCCAGTACTTC.

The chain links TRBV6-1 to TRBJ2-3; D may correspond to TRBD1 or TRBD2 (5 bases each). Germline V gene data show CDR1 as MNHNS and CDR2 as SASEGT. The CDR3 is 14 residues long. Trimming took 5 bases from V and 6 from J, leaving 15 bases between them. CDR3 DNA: TGTGCCAGCAGTCCGGGGCCTCATGGCGATACGCAGTATTTT. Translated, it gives CASSPGPHGDTQYF.

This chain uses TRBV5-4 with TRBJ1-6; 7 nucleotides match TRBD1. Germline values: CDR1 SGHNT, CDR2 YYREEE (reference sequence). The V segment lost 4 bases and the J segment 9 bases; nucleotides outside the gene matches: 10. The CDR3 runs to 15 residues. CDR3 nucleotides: TGTGCCAGCAGCCCCGGCGACAGGGAACTTTCACCCCTCCACTTT. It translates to CASSPGDRELSPLHF.

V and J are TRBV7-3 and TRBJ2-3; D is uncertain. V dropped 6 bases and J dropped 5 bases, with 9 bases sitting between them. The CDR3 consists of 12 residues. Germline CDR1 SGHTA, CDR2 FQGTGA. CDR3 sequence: CASRGSGDTQYF. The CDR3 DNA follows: TGTGCCAGCAGGGGGTCCGGAGATACGCAGTATTTT.

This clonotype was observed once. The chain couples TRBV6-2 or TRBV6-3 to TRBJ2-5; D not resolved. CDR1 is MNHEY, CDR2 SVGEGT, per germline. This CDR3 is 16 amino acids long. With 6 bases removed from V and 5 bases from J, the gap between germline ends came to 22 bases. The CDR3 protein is CASRAPSLVTTETQYF. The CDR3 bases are TGTGCCAGCAGAGCCCCCTCCCTAGTAACGACGGAGACCCAGTACTTC.

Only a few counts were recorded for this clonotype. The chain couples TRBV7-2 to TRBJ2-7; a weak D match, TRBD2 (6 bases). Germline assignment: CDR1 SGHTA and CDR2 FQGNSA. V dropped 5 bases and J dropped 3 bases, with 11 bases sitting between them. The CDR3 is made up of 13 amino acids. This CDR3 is CASSLKEGYEQYF. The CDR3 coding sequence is TGTGCCAGCAGCCTTAAGGAGGGCTACGAGCAGTACTTC.

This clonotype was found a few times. The CDR3, as DNA: TGTGCCAGCAGCTTAGTAGGTAGCGGGGGCACAGATACGCAGTATTTT. Amino acids: CASSLVGSGGTDTQYF. J is TRBJ2-3 and V is TRBV11-2; 8 bases map to TRBD2. Germline V CDR1 and CDR2: SGHAT, FQNNGV. The CDR3 sequence is 16 residues long. V trimming: 1 base; J trimming: 1 base; junction bases outside the gene matches: 4.

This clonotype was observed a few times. The CDR3 is CASSLNEWGDTQYF. The DNA of the CDR3 is TGTGCCAGCAGCTTAAATGAGTGGGGAGATACGCAGTATTTT. The chain joins TRBV7-3 to TRBJ2-3, with D unclear. Germline CDR1 is SGHTA and CDR2 is FQGTGA. This CDR3 is built from 14 residues. V lost 1 base and J lost 5, with 10 bases in between.

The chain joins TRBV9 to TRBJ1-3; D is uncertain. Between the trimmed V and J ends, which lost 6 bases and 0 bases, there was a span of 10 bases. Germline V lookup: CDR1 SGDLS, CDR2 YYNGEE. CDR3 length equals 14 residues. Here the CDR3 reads CASNPLSSGNTIYF. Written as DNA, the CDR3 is TGTGCCAGCAACCCCCTGAGCTCTGGAAACACCATATATTTT. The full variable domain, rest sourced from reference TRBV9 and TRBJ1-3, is DSGVTQTPKHLITATGQRVTLRCSPRSGDLSVYWYQQSLDQGLQFLIQYYNGEERAKGNILERFSAQQFPDLHSELNLSSLELGDSALYFCASNPLSSGNTIYFGEGSWLTVV.

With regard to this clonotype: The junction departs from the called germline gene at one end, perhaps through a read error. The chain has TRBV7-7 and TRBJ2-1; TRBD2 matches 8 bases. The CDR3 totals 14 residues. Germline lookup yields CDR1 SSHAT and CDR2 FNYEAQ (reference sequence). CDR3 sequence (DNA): TGTGCTAGCAGCTCGGGACTAGGTGAAAATGAGCAGTTCTTC. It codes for CASSSGLGENEQFF.

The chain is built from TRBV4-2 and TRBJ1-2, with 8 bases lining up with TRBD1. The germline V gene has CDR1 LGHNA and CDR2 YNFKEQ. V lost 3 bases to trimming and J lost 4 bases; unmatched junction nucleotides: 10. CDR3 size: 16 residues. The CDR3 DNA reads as TGTGCCAGCAGCCAGGCCTTAGGGGACAGGCTCTATGGCTACACCTTC. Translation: CASSQALGDRLYGYTF.

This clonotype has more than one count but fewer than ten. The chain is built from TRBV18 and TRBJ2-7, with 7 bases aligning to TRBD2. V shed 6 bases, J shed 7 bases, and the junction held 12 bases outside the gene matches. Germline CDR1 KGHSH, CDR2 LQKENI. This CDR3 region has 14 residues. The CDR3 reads CASSGLAGVGEQYF. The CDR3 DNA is TGTGCCAGCTCCGGTTTGGCGGGGGTGGGAGAGCAGTACTTC.

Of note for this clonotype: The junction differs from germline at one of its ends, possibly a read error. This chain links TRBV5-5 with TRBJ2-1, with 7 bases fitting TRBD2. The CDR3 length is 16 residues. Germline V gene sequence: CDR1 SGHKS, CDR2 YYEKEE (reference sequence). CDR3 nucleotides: TGTGCCAGCAGCGTCGACCTAGCGGAGAGCACATGGGAGCGGTTCTTC. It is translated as CASSVDLAESTWERFF.

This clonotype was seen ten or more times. The CDR3 here is CASSRQGMKTQYF. The DNA for the CDR3 is TGTGCCAGCAGTCGACAGGGGATGAAGACCCAGTACTTC. The chain is built from TRBV6-1 and TRBJ2-5; 8 nucleotides line up with TRBD1. This CDR3 is 13 amino acids long. Trimming at V came to 5 bases and at J to 6 bases, leaving 5 bases not matched to a gene. The germline CDR1 and CDR2 sequences are MNHNS and SASEGT.

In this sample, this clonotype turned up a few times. CDR3 region: CASSYSSGRTYEQYF. The CDR3 nucleotides read TGTGCCAGCAGTTACTCTAGCGGGAGGACCTACGAGCAGTACTTC. The chain has TRBV6-5 and TRBJ2-7; 10 positions agree with TRBD2. This CDR3 contains 15 residues. J gave up 2 bases and V 0 bases, and 1 base lay outside the gene matches. Germline lookup yields CDR1 MNHEY and CDR2 SVGAGI.

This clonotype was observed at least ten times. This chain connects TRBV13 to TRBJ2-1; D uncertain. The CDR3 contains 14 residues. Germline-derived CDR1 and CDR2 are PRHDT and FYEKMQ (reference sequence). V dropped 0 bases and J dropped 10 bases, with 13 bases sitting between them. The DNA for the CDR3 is TGTGCCAGCAGCTTAGGAGGCCGAGGTAGAGAGCAGTTCTTC. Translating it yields CASSLGGRGREQFF. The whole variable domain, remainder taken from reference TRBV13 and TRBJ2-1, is AAGVIQSPRHLIKEKRETATLKCYPIPRHDTVYWYQQGPGQDPQFLISFYEKMQSDKGSIPDRFSAQQFSDYHSELNMSSLELGDSALYFCASSLGGRGREQFFGPGTRLTVL.